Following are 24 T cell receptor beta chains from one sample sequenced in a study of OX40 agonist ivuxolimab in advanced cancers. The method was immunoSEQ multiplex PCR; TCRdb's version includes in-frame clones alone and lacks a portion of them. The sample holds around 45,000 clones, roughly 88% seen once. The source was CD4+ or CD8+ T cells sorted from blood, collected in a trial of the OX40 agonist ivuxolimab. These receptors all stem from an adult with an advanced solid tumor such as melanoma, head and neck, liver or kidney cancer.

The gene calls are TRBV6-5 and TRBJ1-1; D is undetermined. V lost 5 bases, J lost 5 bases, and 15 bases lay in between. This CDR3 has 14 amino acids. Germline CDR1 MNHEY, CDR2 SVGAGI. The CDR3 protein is CASSASRAGTEAFF. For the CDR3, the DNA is TGTGCCAGCAGTGCGAGTAGGGCCGGGACTGAAGCTTTCTTT.

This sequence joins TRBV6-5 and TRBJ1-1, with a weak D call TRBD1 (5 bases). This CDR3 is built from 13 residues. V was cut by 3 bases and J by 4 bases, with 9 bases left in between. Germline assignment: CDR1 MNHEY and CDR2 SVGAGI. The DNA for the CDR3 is TGTGCCAGCAGTTATGGGGGGACCACTGAAGCTTTCTTT. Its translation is CASSYGGTTEAFF.

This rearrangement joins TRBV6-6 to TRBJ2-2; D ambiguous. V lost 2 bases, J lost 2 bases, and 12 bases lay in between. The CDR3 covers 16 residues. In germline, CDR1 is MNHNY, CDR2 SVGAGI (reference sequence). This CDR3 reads CASSYVRAPNTGELFF. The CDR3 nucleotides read TGTGCCAGCAGTTACGTTAGGGCCCCCAACACCGGGGAGCTGTTTTTT.

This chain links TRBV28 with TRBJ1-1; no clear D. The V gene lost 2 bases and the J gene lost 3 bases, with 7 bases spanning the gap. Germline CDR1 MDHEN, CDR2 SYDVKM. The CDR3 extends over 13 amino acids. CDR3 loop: CASSLGFDTEAFF. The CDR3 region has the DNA TGTGCCAGCAGTTTAGGTTTTGACACTGAAGCTTTCTTT.

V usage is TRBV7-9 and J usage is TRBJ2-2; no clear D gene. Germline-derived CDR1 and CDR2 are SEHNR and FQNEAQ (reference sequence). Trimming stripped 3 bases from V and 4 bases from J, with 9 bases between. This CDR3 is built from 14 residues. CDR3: CASSLNVVTGELFF. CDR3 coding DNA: TGTGCCAGCAGCTTGAATGTGGTCACCGGGGAGCTGTTTTTT.

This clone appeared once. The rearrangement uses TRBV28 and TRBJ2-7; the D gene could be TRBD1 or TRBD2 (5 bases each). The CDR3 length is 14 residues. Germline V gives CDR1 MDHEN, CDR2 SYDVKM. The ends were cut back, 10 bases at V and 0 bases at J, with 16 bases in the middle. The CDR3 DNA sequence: TGTGCCACAATCGGGGCAGGAACCTCCTACGAGCAGTACTTC. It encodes CATIGAGTSYEQYF.

For the CDR3, the DNA is TGTGCCTGGAGTCTAATCCCGGGACATAAACTTAACTATGGCTACACCTTC. Translated: CAWSLIPGHKLNYGYTF. The chain couples TRBV30 to TRBJ1-2; D perhaps matches TRBD1 (6 bases). Germline V lookup: CDR1 GTSNPN, CDR2 SVGIG (reference sequence). V shed 2 bases and J shed 1 base, with 20 bases lying between them. The CDR3 has 17 residues.

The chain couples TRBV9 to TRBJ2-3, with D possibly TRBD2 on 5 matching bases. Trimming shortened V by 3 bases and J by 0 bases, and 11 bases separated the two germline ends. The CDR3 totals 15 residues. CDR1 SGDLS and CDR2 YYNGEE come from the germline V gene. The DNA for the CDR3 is TGTGCCAGCAGCGATGGCGGGTCCAGCACAGATACGCAGTATTTT. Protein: CASSDGGSSTDTQYF.

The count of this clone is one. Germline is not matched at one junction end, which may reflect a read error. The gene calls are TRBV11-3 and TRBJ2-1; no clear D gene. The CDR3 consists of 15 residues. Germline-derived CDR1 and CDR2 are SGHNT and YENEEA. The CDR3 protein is CASSSSPTPGNERFF. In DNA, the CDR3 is TGTGCCAGCAGCTCCTCCCCTACCCCTGGCAATGAGCGGTTCTTC.

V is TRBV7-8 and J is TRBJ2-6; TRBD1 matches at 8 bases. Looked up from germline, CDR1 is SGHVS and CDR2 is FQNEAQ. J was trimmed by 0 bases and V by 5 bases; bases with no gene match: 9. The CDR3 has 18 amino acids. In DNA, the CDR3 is TGTGCCAGCAGCCCTCAGACAGGGGTTCCCTCTGGGGCCAACGTCCTGACTTTC. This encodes CASSPQTGVPSGANVLTF.

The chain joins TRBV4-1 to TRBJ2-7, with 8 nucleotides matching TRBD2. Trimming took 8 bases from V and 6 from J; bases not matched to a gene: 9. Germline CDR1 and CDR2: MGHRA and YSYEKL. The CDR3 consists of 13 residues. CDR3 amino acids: CASSGTRPAEQYF. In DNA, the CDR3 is TGCGCCAGCTCCGGGACTAGGCCGGCCGAGCAGTACTTC.

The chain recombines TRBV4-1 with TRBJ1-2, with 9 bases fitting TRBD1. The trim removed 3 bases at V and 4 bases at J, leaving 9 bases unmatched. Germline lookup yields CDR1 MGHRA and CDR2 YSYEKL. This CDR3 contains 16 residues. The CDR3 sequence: CASSQSRQGGFYGYTF. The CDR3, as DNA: TGCGCCAGCAGCCAGTCTCGACAGGGGGGCTTCTATGGCTACACCTTC.

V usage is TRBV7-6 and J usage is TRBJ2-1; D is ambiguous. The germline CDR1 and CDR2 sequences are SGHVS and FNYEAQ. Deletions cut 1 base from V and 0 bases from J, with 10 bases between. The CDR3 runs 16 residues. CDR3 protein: CASSLGGRSSYNEQFF. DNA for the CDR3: TGTGCCAGCAGCTTAGGAGGACGGAGCTCCTACAATGAGCAGTTCTTC. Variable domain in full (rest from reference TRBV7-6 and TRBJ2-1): GAGVSQSPRYKVTKRGQDVALRCDPISGHVSLYWYRQALGQGPEFLTYFNYEAQQDKSGLPNDRFSAERPEGSISTLTIQRTEQRDSAMYRCASSLGGRSSYNEQFFGPGTRLTVL.

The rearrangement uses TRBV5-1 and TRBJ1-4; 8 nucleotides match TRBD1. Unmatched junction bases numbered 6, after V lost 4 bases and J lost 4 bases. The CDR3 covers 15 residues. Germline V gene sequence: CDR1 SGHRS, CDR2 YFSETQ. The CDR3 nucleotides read TGCGCCAGCAGCCCAAGCAGGGGGCTTAATGAAAAACTGTTTTTT. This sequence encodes CASSPSRGLNEKLFF.

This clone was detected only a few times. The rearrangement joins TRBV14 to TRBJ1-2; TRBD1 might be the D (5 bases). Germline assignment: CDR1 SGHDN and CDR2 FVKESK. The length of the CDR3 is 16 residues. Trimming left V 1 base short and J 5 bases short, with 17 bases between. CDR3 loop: CASSQGPEGRRYGYTF. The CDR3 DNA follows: TGTGCCAGCAGCCAAGGGCCCGAGGGGAGACGGTATGGCTACACCTTC.

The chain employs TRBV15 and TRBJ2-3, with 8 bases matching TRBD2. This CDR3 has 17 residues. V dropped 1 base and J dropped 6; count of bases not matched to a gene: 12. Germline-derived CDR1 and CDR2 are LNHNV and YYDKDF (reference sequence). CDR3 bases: TGTGCCACCAGCAGAGGCTCGGGGGGGCCGAAGTTCGATACGCAGTATTTT. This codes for CATSRGSGGPKFDTQYF.

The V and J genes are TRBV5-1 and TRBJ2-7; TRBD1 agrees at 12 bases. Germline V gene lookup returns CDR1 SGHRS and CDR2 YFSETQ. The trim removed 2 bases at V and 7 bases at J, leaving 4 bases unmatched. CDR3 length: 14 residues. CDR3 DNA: TGCGCCAGCAGCTTAGGGACAGGGGGCTTGGAGCAGTACTTC. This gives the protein CASSLGTGGLEQYF.

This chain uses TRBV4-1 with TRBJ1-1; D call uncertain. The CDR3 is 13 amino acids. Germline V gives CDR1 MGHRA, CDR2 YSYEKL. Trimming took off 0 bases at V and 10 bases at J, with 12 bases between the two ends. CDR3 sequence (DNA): TGCGCCAGCAGCCAAGATTCTATTGCGGTAGCTTTCTTT. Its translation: CASSQDSIAVAFF.

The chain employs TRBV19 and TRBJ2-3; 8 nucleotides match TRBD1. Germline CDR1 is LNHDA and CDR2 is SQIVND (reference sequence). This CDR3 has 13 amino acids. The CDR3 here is CSSGTGGTDTQYF. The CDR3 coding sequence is TGTTCCTCCGGGACAGGCGGCACAGATACGCAGTATTTT.

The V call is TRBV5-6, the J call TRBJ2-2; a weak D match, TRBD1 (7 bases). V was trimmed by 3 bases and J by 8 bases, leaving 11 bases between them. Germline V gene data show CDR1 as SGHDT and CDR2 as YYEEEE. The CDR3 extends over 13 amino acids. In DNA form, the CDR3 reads TGTGCCAGCAGCTCAGGGGGGAAAGGGGAGCTGTTTTTT. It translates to CASSSGGKGELFF.

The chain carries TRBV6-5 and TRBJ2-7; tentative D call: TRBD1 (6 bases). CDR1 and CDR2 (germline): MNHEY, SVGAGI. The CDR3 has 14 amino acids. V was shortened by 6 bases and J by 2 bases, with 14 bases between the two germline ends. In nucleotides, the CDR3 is TGTGCCAGCAGCCAACAGGGAACCACCTACGAGCAGTACTTC. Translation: CASSQQGTTYEQYF.

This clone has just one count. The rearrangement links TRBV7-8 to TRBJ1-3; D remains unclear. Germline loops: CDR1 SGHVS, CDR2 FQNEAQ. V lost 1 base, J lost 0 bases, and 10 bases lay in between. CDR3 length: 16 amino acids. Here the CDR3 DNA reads TGTGCCAGCAGCTTAGGAGTTACGGACTCTGGAAACACCATATATTTT. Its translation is CASSLGVTDSGNTIYF.

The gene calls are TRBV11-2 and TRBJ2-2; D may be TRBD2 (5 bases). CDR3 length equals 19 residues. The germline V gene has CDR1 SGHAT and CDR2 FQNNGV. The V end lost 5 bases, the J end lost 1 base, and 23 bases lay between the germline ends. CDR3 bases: TGTGCCAGCAGCCCAGATCCGTCCTGGGCCGGAGGGAACACCGGGGAGCTGTTTTTT. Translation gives CASSPDPSWAGGNTGELFF. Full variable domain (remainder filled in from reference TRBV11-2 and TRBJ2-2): EAGVAQSPRYKIIEKRQSVAFWCNPISGHATLYWYQQILGQGPKLLIQFQNNGVVDDSQLPKDRFSAERLKGVDSTLKIQPAKLEDSAVYLCASSPDPSWAGGNTGELFFGEGSRLTVL.

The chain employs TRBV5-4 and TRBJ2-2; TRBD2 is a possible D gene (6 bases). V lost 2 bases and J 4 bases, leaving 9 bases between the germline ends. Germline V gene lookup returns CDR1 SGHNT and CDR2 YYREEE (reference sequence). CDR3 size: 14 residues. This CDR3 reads CASSFQGGTGELFF. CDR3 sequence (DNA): TGTGCCAGCAGCTTCCAGGGAGGCACCGGGGAGCTGTTTTTT.